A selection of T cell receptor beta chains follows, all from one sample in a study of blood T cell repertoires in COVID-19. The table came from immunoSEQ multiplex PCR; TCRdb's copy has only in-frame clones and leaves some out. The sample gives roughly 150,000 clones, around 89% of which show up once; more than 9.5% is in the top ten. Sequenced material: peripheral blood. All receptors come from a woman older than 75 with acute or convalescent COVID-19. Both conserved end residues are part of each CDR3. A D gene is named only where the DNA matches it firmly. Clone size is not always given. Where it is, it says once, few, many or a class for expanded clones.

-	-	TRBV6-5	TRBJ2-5	TGTGCCGTAAGGTCGGGGAGCGAGACCCAGTACTTC	CAVRSGSETQYF
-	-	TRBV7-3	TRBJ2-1	TGTGCCAGCAGCCCCCAACCGGGGGGCCCGAATGAGCAGTTCTTC	CASSPQPGGPNEQFF
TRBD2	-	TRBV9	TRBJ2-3	TGTGCCAGCGCAGCCCGAACTAGCGGGGGGGCAGATACGCAGTATTTT	CASAARTSGGADTQYF
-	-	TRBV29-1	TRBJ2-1	TGCAGCGTTGCGAGGTACGATGAGCAGTTCTTC	CSVARYDEQFF
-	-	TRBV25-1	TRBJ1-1	TGTGCCAGCGCGGGGGCGGCCAGGCAGACTGAAGCTTTCTTT	CASAGAARQTEAFF
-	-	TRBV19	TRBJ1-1	TGTGCCAGTACTCTGCGGCACACTGAAGCTTTCTTT	CASTLRHTEAFF
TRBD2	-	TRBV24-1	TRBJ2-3	TGTGCCACCAGTAGCGGGGGGGCAGATACGCAGTATTTT	CATSSGGADTQYF
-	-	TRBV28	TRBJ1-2	TGTGCCAGCAGGCCAGGCGGACAGCCTAACTATGGCTACACCTTC	CASRPGGQPNYGYTF
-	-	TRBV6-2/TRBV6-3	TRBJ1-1	TGTGCCAGCAGTTCCGCGCAGGGCATGAACACTGAAGCTTTCTTT	CASSSAQGMNTEAFF
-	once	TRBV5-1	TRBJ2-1	TGCGCCAGCAGCTCGGACAGCTCCTACAATGAGCAGTTCTTC	CASSSDSSYNEQFF
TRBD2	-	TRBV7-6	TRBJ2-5	TGTGCCAGCAGCTTAGCCGGGACTAGCGGGGGTCAAGAGACCCAGTACTTC	CASSLAGTSGGQETQYF
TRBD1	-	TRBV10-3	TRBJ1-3	TGTGCCATCCTACAGGGGTCGGGAAACACCATATATTTT	CAILQGSGNTIYF
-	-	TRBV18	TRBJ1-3	TGTGCCAGCTCACCAAAAACAGGGATTCTTGGGGGAAACACCATATATTTT	CASSPKTGILGGNTIYF
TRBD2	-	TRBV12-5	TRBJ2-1	TGTGCTAGTGGTTTCCCCGGGGGGGGAATTTCCAATGAGCAGTTCTTC	CASGFPGGGISNEQFF
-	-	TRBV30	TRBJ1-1	TGTGCCTGGACCTTAGAGGCGAACACTGAAGCTTTCTTT	CAWTLEANTEAFF
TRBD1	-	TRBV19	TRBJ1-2	TGTGCCAGTAGTCTATCACCGGGACAGGGACGGGGCTACACCTTC	CASSLSPGQGRGYTF
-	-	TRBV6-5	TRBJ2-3	TGTGCCAGCAGTTACAGCTACTCTAGCACAGATACGCAGTATTTT	CASSYSYSSTDTQYF
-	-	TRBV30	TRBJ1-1	TGTGCCTGGAGTCTTTTGGGACACTCATCGAACACTGAAGCTTTCTTT	CAWSLLGHSSNTEAFF
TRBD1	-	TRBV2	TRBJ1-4	TGTGCCAGCAGTGTAATCACAGGGGGAGAAAAACTGTTTTTT	CASSVITGGEKLFF
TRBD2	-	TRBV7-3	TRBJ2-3	TGTGCCAGCAGCTGGGGACTAGCGGGGGCCACAGATACGCAGTATTTT	CASSWGLAGATDTQYF
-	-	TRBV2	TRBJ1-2	TGTGCCAGCAGTCGGGACTTTCCCGAGGGCTACACCTTC	CASSRDFPEGYTF
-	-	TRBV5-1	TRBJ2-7	TGCGCCAGCAGCTTGGAGTATGCAGGTTCGGGAGAGCAGTACTTC	CASSLEYAGSGEQYF
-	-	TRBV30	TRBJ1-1	TGTGCCTGGGTCCGGGGGTGGGGGAACACTGAAGCTTTCTTT	CAWVRGWGNTEAFF
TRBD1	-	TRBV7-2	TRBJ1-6	TGTGCCAGCAGCTTAGGGGGGTCAGGGGGGACAAATTTACTCCACTTT	CASSLGGSGGTNLLHF
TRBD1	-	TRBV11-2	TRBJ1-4	TGTGCCAGCAGCTTGTGGACAGGGGCGAATGAAAAACTGTTTTTT	CASSLWTGANEKLFF
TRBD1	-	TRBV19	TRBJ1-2	TGTGCCAGTAGTATACCGACGACAGGGATTGAGAGTTATGGCTACACCTTC	CASSIPTTGIESYGYTF
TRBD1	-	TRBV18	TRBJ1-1	TGTGCCAGCTCCCCAGCGGGACAGGGGAACACTGAAGCTTTCTTT	CASSPAGQGNTEAFF
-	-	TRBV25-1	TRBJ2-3	TGTGCCAGCAGTGGGTTCGACAGACCTAGCACAGATACGCAGTATTTT	CASSGFDRPSTDTQYF
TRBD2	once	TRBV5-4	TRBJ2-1	TGTGCCAGCAGCACACTAGCGGGGGACCCCTCCTACAATGAGCAGTTCTTC	CASSTLAGDPSYNEQFF
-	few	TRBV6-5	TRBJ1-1	TGTGCCAGCAGGAGGTCCGGAAGGAACACTGAAGCTTTCTTT	CASRRSGRNTEAFF
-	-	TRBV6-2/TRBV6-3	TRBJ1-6	TGTGCCAGCAGCTCCGAGTTGGCGGGAAATTCACCCCTCCACTTT	CASSSELAGNSPLHF